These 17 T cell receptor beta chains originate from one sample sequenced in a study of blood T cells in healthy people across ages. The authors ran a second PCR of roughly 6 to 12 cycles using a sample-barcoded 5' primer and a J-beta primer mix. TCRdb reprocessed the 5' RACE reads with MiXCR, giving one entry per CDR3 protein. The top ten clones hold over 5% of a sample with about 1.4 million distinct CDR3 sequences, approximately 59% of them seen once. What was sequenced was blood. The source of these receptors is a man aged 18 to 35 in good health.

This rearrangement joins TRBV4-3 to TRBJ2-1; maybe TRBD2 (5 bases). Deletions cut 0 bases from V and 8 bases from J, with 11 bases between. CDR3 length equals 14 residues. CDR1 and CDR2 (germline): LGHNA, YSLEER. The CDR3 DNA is TGCGCCAGCAGCCAAGATTGGAATAGCGATGAGCAGTTCTTC. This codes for CASSQDWNSDEQFF.

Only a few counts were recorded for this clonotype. The CDR3 DNA is TGTGCCAGCAGTGAAACCGGCCACCTGGGGTATGGCTACACCTTC. Amino acids: CASSETGHLGYGYTF. The chain uses TRBV25-1 and TRBJ1-2, with D uncertain. Trimming stripped 2 bases from V and 5 bases from J, with 15 bases between. The CDR3 is made up of 15 amino acids. Germline V CDR1 and CDR2: MGHDK, SYGVNS.

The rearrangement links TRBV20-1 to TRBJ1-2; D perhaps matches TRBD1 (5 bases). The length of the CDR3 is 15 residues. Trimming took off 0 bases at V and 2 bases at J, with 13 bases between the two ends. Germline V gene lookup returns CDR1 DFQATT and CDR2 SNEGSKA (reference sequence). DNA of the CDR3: TGCAGTGCTAGAGATATTGACAGCTCAAACTATGGCTACACCTTC. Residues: CSARDIDSSNYGYTF.

The CDR3 protein is CSVGGLSYNEQYF. CDR3 nucleotide sequence: TGCAGCGTCGGGGGCTTATCCTACAATGAGCAGTACTTC. The chain carries TRBV29-1 and TRBJ2-1, with D perhaps given as TRBD1 or TRBD2 (6 bases each). The J call may be wrong; the DNA end is better matched by TRBJ2-7. Germline CDR1 is SQVTM and CDR2 is ANQGSEA. CDR3 length: 13 amino acids.

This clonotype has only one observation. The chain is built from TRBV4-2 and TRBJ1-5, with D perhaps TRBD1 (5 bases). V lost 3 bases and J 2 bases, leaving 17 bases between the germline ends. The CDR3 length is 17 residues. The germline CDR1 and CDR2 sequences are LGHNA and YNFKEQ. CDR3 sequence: CASSQVGGGIGNQPQHF. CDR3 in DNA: TGTGCCAGCAGCCAGGTTGGGGGGGGTATCGGCAATCAGCCCCAGCATTTT.

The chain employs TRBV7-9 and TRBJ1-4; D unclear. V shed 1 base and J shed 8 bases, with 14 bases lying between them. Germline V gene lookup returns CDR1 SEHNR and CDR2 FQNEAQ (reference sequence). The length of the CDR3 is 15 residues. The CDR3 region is CASSLGPDAGEKLFF. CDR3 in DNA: TGTGCCAGCAGCTTAGGCCCCGACGCTGGAGAAAAACTGTTTTTT.

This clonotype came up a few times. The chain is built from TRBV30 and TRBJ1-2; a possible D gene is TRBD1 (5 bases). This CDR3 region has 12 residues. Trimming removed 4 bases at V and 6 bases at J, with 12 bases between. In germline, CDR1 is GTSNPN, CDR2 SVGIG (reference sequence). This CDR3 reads CAWTQGGDGYTF. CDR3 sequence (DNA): TGTGCCTGGACTCAGGGTGGGGATGGCTACACCTTC. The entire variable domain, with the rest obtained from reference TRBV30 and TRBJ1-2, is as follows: SQTIHQWPATLVQPVGSPLSLECTVEGTSNPNLYWYRQAAGRGLQLLFYSVGIGQISSEVPQNLSASRPQDRQFILSSKKLLLSDSGFYLCAWTQGGDGYTFGSGTRLTVV.

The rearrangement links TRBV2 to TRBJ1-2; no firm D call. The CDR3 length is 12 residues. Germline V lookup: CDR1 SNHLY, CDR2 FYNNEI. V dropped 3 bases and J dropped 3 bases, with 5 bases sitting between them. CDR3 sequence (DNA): TGTGCCAGCAGTGAGTTTGACTATGGCTACACCTTC. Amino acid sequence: CASSEFDYGYTF.

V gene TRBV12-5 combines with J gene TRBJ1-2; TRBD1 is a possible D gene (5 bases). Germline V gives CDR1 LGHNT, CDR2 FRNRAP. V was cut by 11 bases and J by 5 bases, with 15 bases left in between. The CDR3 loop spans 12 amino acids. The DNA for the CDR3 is TGTGCTTTTCGGGACTCCTGGTATGGCTACACCTTC. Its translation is CAFRDSWYGYTF. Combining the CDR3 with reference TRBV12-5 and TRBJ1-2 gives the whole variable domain DARVTQTPRHKVTEMGQEVTMRCQPILGHNTVFWYRQTMMQGLELLAYFRNRAPLDDSGMPKDRFSAEMPDATLATLKIQPSEPRDSAVYFCAFRDSWYGYTFGSGTRLTVV.

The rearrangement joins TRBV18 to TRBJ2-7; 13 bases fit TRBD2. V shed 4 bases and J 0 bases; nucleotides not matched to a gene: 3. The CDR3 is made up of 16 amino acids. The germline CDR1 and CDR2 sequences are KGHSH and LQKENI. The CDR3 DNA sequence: TGTGCCAGCTCACTAAGGACTAGCGGGAGCTCCTACGAGCAGTACTTC. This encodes CASSLRTSGSSYEQYF.

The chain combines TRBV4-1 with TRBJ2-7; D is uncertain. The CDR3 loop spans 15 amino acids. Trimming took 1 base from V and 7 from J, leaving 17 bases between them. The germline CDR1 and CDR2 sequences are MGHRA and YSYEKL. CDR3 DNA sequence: TGCGCCAGCAGCCAAGGGGTGGCGGTGGCAGGAGAGCAGTACTTC. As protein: CASSQGVAVAGEQYF.

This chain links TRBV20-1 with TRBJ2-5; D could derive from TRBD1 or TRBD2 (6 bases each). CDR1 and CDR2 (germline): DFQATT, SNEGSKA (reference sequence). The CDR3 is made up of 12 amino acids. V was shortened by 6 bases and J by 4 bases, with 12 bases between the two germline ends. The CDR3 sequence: CSAPGAGETQYF. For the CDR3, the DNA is TGCAGTGCCCCGGGGGCCGGAGAGACCCAGTACTTC.

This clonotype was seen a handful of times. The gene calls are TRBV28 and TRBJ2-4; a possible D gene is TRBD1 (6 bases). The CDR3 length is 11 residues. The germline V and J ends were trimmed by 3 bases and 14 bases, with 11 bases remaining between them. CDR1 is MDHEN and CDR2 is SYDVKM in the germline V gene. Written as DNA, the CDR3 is TGTGCCAGCAGTTTCCGGGACATGAAGTACTTC. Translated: CASSFRDMKYF.

The CDR3 bases are TGCAGCGTGGCAGCTCCTGGGACTAGCGGGGGGGATACGCAGTATTTT. Translating gives CSVAAPGTSGGDTQYF. The gene calls are TRBV29-1 and TRBJ2-3, with 15 bases identical to TRBD2. Trimming removed 6 bases from V and 6 bases from J; junction bases left unmatched: 10. CDR3 length: 16 amino acids. Germline V lookup: CDR1 SQVTM, CDR2 ANQGSEA.

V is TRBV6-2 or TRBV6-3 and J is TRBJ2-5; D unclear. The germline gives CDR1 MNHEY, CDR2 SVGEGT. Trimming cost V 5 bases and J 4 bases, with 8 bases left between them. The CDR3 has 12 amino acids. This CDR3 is CASSTFRETQYF. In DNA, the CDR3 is TGTGCCAGCAGTACTTTCAGAGAGACCCAGTACTTC.

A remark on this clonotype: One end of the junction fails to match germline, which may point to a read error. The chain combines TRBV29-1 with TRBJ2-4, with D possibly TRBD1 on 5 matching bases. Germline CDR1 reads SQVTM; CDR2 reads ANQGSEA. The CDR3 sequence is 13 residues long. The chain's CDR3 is CSAKGDSKTIQYF. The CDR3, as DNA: TGCAGCGCCAAAGGGGATTCCAAAACCATTCAGTACTTC.

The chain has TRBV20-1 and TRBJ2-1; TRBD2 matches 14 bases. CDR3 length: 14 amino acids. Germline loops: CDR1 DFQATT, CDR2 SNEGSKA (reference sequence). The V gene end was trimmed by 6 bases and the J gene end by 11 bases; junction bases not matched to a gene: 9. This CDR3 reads CSACPTSGGAKQFF. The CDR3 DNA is TGCAGTGCATGCCCGACTAGCGGGGGGGCTAAGCAGTTCTTC.